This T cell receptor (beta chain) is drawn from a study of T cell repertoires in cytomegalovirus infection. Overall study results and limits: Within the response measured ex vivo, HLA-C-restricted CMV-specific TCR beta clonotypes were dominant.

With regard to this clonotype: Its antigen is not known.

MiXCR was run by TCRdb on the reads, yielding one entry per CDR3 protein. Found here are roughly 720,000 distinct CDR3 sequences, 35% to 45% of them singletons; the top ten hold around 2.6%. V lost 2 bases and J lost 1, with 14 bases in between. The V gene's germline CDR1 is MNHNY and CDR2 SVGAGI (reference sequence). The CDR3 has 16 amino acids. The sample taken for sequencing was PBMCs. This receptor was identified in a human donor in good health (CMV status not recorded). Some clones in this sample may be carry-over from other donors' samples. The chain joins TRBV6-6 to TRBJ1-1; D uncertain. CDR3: CASSYTPAGRNTEAFF. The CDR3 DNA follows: TGTGCCAGCAGTTACACCCCGGCAGGCCGGAACACTGAAGCTTTCTTT.